A single sample is the source of the 23 T cell receptor beta chains below, sequenced in a study of blood T cell repertoires in COVID-19. TCRdb's copy holds only in-frame clones and misses some; the assay was immunoSEQ multiplex PCR. The sample lists 150,000 to 200,000 clones, 81% occurring once. The specimen was peripheral blood. The receptors originated from a man between 60 and 75 years old with active or convalescent COVID-19.

The chain links TRBV3-1 (or the pseudogene TRBV3-2) to TRBJ2-1, with 12 bases lining up with TRBD2. The CDR3 runs to 13 residues. The germline CDR1 and CDR2 sequences are LGHDT and YNNKEL (reference sequence). V shed 2 bases, J shed 10 bases, and the junction held 0 bases outside the gene matches. CDR3 in amino acids: CASSQLAGGEQFF. CDR3 sequence (DNA): TGTGCCAGCAGCCAACTAGCGGGGGGGGAGCAGTTCTTC.

The chain recombines TRBV20-1 with TRBJ2-7, with 7 nucleotides matching TRBD2. This CDR3 has 11 amino acids. The V gene's germline CDR1 is DFQATT and CDR2 SNEGSKA (reference sequence). Trimming cost V 8 bases and J 4 bases; bases outside gene matches: 5. CDR3 coding DNA: TGCAGTCTCCGAGCGGGGTACGAGCAGTACTTC. It yields the protein CSLRAGYEQYF.

The chain employs TRBV25-1 and TRBJ2-7, with D perhaps matching TRBD1 (6 bases). Germline assignment: CDR1 MGHDK and CDR2 SYGVNS. Trimming removed 7 bases from V and 2 bases from J, with 9 bases in between. CDR3 length: 12 residues. The CDR3 DNA is TGTGCCAGCAACACAGGGCCCTACGAGCAGTACTTC. Its protein product is CASNTGPYEQYF.

The rearrangement joins TRBV19 to TRBJ1-5; TRBD1 matches at 8 bases. The CDR3 is made up of 15 amino acids. Germline V gene sequence: CDR1 LNHDA, CDR2 SQIVND (reference sequence). The V and J ends lost 4 bases and 3 bases, in that order; junction bases with no gene match: 5. CDR3 sequence (DNA): TGTGCCAGTAGTAAGGGGACAGGAGACAATCAGCCCCAGCATTTT. Translated, it gives CASSKGTGDNQPQHF. Supplemented by reference TRBV19 and TRBJ1-5, the full variable domain reads DGGITQSPKYLFRKEGQNVTLSCEQNLNHDAMYWYRQDPGQGLRLIYYSQIVNDFQKGDIAEGYSVSREKKESFPLTVTSAQKNPTAFYLCASSKGTGDNQPQHFGDGTRLSIL.

The chain couples TRBV5-5 to TRBJ2-6; D is unclear. Per germline, CDR1 SGHKS and CDR2 YYEKEE (reference sequence). This CDR3 spans 15 amino acids. Trimming took off 3 bases at V and 0 bases at J, with 7 bases between the two ends. As DNA, the CDR3 is TGTGCCAGCAGCTCCCCCGGCTCTGGGGCCAACGTCCTGACTTTC. This codes for CASSSPGSGANVLTF.

The chain carries TRBV5-6 and TRBJ2-5; 9 positions match TRBD1. Unmatched junction bases numbered 4, after V lost 2 bases and J lost 5 bases. Germline assignment: CDR1 SGHDT and CDR2 YYEEEE. The CDR3 has 14 amino acids. The CDR3 bases are TGTGCCAGCAGCTTAGGGGACAGGGCCGAGACCCAGTACTTC. This sequence encodes CASSLGDRAETQYF.

The chain couples TRBV27 to TRBJ1-6; D possibly corresponds to TRBD1 (6 bases). The CDR3 spans 17 residues. Germline CDR1 reads MNHEY; CDR2 reads SMNVEV (reference sequence). V gave up 2 bases and J gave up 2 bases, with 13 bases separating them. The CDR3 is CASSLINRDTYNSPLHF. The CDR3 bases are TGTGCCAGCAGTTTAATTAACAGGGACACCTATAATTCACCCCTCCACTTT.

The V and J genes are TRBV5-6 and TRBJ2-1, with 8 bases matching TRBD1. J lost 4 bases, V lost 3 bases, and 12 bases had no gene match. Germline loops: CDR1 SGHDT, CDR2 YYEEEE. CDR3 length: 17 amino acids. The CDR3 reads CASSYPLRDRPYNEQFF. The CDR3 DNA reads as TGTGCCAGCAGCTATCCCCTCCGGGACAGGCCATACAATGAGCAGTTCTTC.

This clone turned up a few times. The chain joins TRBV2 to TRBJ1-6; 10 bases line up with TRBD1. The length of the CDR3 is 15 residues. V shed 8 bases and J 6 bases; nucleotides not matched to a gene: 7. Germline CDR1 and CDR2: SNHLY and FYNNEI. CDR3 coding DNA: TGTGCCAGCGAGGGACAGGGGAAAACTAATTCACCCCTCCACTTT. Translating gives CASEGQGKTNSPLHF.

V and J are TRBV6-6 and TRBJ2-1, with a weak D call TRBD1 (5 bases). With 5 bases removed from V and 4 bases from J, the gap between germline ends came to 12 bases. Germline assignment: CDR1 MNHNY and CDR2 SVGAGI (reference sequence). The CDR3 length is 14 residues. The CDR3 DNA follows: TGTGCCAGCAGTGCCAGCCAGGGTTACAATGAGCAGTTCTTC. Its translation: CASSASQGYNEQFF.

The chain recombines TRBV15 with TRBJ1-4, with 8 nucleotides matching TRBD1. Trimming took 1 base from V and 4 from J; bases not matched to a gene: 5. The CDR3 totals 16 residues. CDR1 is LNHNV, CDR2 YYDKDF, per germline (reference sequence). CDR3 in amino acids: CATSRGQGWGNEKLFF. The CDR3 DNA reads as TGTGCCACCAGCAGAGGACAGGGGTGGGGTAATGAAAAACTGTTTTTT.

This chain uses TRBV12-3 or TRBV12-4 with TRBJ2-5, with 8 nucleotides matching TRBD1. This CDR3 region has 13 residues. The V and J ends lost 10 bases and 5 bases, in that order; junction bases with no gene match: 9. CDR3 coding DNA: TGTGCCACCCAGGGGGCAGAACGGGAGACCCAGTACTTC. Translating gives CATQGAERETQYF.

This clone was counted once. Other DNA sequences in this sample translate to the same CDR3. The J gene is TRBJ2-7, the V gene TRBV11-2; 14 bases are shared with TRBD2. CDR3 length equals 15 residues. The V segment lost 5 bases and the J segment 3 bases; nucleotides outside the gene matches: 3. Germline V gene data show CDR1 as SGHAT and CDR2 as FQNNGV. The CDR3 region is CASSPGLAGVYEQYF. The CDR3 region has the DNA TGTGCCAGCAGCCCGGGACTAGCGGGGGTCTACGAGCAGTACTTC.

The CDR3 sequence: CASRGEGGTDTQYF. In nucleotides, the CDR3 is TGTGCCAGCAGAGGCGAGGGGGGCACAGATACGCAGTATTTT. The V and J genes are TRBV25-1 and TRBJ2-3; tentatively, D is TRBD1 (6 bases). The CDR3 runs to 14 residues. V shed 6 bases and J shed 1 base, with 11 bases lying between them. Germline CDR1 MGHDK, CDR2 SYGVNS.

V usage is TRBV10-3 and J usage is TRBJ2-2; 8 bases line up with TRBD1. This CDR3 has 16 residues. After removal of 2 bases from V and 8 bases from J, the junction contained 10 bases not matched to a gene. Germline lookup yields CDR1 ENHRY and CDR2 SYGVKD. CDR3 amino acids: CAISESQGAQLGELFF. The DNA of the CDR3 is TGTGCCATCAGTGAGAGTCAGGGGGCGCAATTGGGGGAGCTGTTTTTT.

With respect to this clone: Other DNA sequences in this specimen translate into the identical CDR3. The chain has TRBV2 and TRBJ1-1; D not certain. The germline gives CDR1 SNHLY, CDR2 FYNNEI. This CDR3 contains 13 residues. Trimming took 6 bases from V and 1 from J, leaving 9 bases between them. The chain's CDR3 is CASRRDTNTEAFF. The DNA for the CDR3 is TGTGCCAGCAGAAGAGATACGAACACTGAAGCTTTCTTT.

This clone was observed once. The chain employs TRBV9 and TRBJ2-2, with TRBD2 identical over 7 bases. The junction had 12 bases not matched to a gene; V was cut back by 2 bases and J by 5 bases. The CDR3 is 17 amino acids. Germline CDR1 is SGDLS and CDR2 is YYNGEE. The CDR3 loop is CASSVQRSSGVTGELFF. CDR3 DNA sequence: TGTGCCAGCAGCGTTCAGCGCTCAAGCGGGGTGACCGGGGAGCTGTTTTTT.

V usage is TRBV6-5 and J usage is TRBJ1-2; TRBD1 aligns across 7 bases. V gave up 6 bases and J gave up 0 bases; unmatched junction bases: 4. The V gene's germline CDR1 is MNHEY and CDR2 SVGAGI. There are 14 residues in the CDR3. CDR3 sequence reads: CASRTGLANYGYTF. The CDR3 bases are TGTGCCAGCAGGACAGGGCTAGCTAACTATGGCTACACCTTC.

V and J are TRBV5-1 and TRBJ2-7, with TRBD1 matching over 10 bases. This CDR3 contains 14 residues. Germline-derived CDR1 and CDR2 are SGHRS and YFSETQ. V was pared by 6 bases and J by 9 bases, with 12 bases of the junction left unmatched. CDR3 loop: CASTPGQGREGQYF. CDR3 in DNA: TGCGCCAGCACTCCGGGACAGGGGAGAGAGGGGCAGTACTTC.

The gene calls are TRBV27 and TRBJ1-4; 8 nucleotides agree with TRBD1. Per the germline V gene, CDR1 is MNHEY and CDR2 is SMNVEV (reference sequence). The CDR3 totals 16 residues. After removal of 0 bases from V and 7 bases from J, the junction contained 7 bases not matched to a gene. Written as DNA, the CDR3 is TGTGCCAGCAGTTTATCTGGGGCAGGGGGCTTTGAAAAACTGTTTTTT. Its protein is CASSLSGAGGFEKLFF.

This chain links TRBV5-6 with TRBJ1-2; D unresolved. Germline V gene data show CDR1 as SGHDT and CDR2 as YYEEEE. The CDR3 spans 13 residues. V was shortened by 4 bases and J by 7 bases, with 14 bases between the two germline ends. The CDR3 region is CASSPTFVGGYTF. CDR3 nucleotides: TGTGCCAGCAGCCCGACATTCGTCGGTGGCTACACCTTC. The full variable domain, completed using reference TRBV5-6 and TRBJ1-2, is DAGVTQSPTHLIKTRGQQVTLRCSPKSGHDTVSWYQQALGQGPQFIFQYYEEEERQRGNFPDRFSGHQFPNYSSELNVNALLLGDSALYLCASSPTFVGGYTFGSGTRLTVV.

The chain recombines TRBV27 with TRBJ1-1, with TRBD1 as a possible D gene (5 bases). There are 14 residues in the CDR3. Trimming pared 3 bases from V and 2 bases from J, leaving 10 bases between. The germline gives CDR1 MNHEY, CDR2 SMNVEV (reference sequence). The CDR3 sequence is CASSLSGLNTEAFF. As DNA, the CDR3 is TGTGCCAGCAGTTTGTCAGGGTTAAACACTGAAGCTTTCTTT.

The chain recombines TRBV19 with TRBJ1-6; 7 positions match TRBD1. The CDR3 is 16 residues long. Germline V gene data show CDR1 as LNHDA and CDR2 as SQIVND (reference sequence). V gave up 3 bases and J gave up 2 bases; unmatched junction bases: 4. CDR3 DNA: TGTGCCAGTAGTATCGGGGGACAGACCTATAATTCACCCCTCCACTTT. Translating gives CASSIGGQTYNSPLHF.